The 27 T cell receptor beta chains presented below share a single source sample, sequenced in a study of T cells in Graves' hyperthyroidism and ophthalmopathy. RNA transcripts served as the template for amplifying TCR beta CDR3 regions. In the first-round RT-PCR of the TCR CDR3, the HTBI primer set was used. TCRdb reprocessed the multiplex PCR reads via MiXCR and lists one record per CDR3 protein. Among 540,000 or so distinct CDR3 sequences listed, more than 45% were seen once. The sample was peripheral blood or thyroid tissue (not recorded which). These receptors originate from an adult woman with Graves' disease, either hyperthyroidism or ophthalmopathy (not recorded which).

At least ten counts were recorded for this clonotype. CDR3 sequence (DNA): TGCAGCTTAGGGCAGGGCCCGAACACCGGGGAGCTGTTTTTT. Translated, it gives CSLGQGPNTGELFF. V gene TRBV20-1 combines with J gene TRBJ2-2, with D perhaps TRBD1 (5 bases). CDR3 length equals 14 residues. Germline CDR1 is DFQATT and CDR2 is SNEGSKA (reference sequence).

The genes are TRBV29-1 and TRBJ1-4, with D possibly TRBD1 on 6 matching bases. The germline V gene has CDR1 SQVTM and CDR2 ANQGSEA. The V end was cut by 7 bases, the J end by 7 bases, with 22 bases between. The CDR3 sequence is 15 residues long. CDR3 sequence reads: CSGNTGPGAGEKLFF. For the CDR3, the DNA is TGCAGCGGCAACACAGGGCCAGGGGCGGGTGAAAAACTGTTTTTT.

The chain has TRBV5-1 and TRBJ2-1; D is unresolved. V was shortened by 4 bases and J by 0 bases, with 8 bases between the two germline ends. Germline V gene data show CDR1 as SGHRS and CDR2 as YFSETQ. The CDR3 sequence is 14 residues long. The CDR3 reads CASSPVGSYNEQFF. For the CDR3, the DNA is TGCGCCAGCAGCCCGGTGGGCTCCTACAATGAGCAGTTCTTC.

The V gene is TRBV10-1, the J gene TRBJ2-6; D unresolved. Germline V CDR1 and CDR2: WNHNN, SYGVQD (reference sequence). CDR3 length: 15 residues. V lost 3 bases and J 4 bases, leaving 10 bases between the germline ends. The CDR3 DNA sequence: TGCGCCAGCAGTGACCCCCGTTGGGGGGCCAACGTCCTGACTTTC. Translating it yields CASSDPRWGANVLTF.

This clonotype was counted a few times. This rearrangement joins TRBV2 to TRBJ1-6; TRBD1 might be the D (6 bases). Germline assignment: CDR1 SNHLY and CDR2 FYNNEI. The CDR3 length is 13 residues. V was shortened by 5 bases and J by 10 bases, with 12 bases between the two germline ends. The CDR3 here is CASSRAGESPLHF. The DNA of the CDR3 is TGTGCCAGCAGTCGGGCAGGGGAGTCACCCCTCCACTTT.

As concerns this clonotype: Just one base apart from a much larger clone, this may be a read error. The rearrangement links TRBV5-1 to TRBJ2-5; 7 positions agree with TRBD1. The CDR3 has 14 residues. With 4 bases clipped from V and 2 bases from J, the junction kept 5 bases outside the gene matches. Germline V gene lookup returns CDR1 SGHRS and CDR2 YFSETQ. CDR3 bases: TGCGCCAGCAGCGCCGGACAGGAACAAGAGACCCAGTACTTC. This translates into CASSAGQEQETQYF. Full variable domain (missing parts from reference TRBV5-1 and TRBJ2-5): KAGVTQTPRYLIKTRGQQVTLSCSPISGHRSVSWYQQTPGQGLQFLFEYFSETQRNKGNFPGRFSGRQFSNSRSEMNVSTLELGDSALYLCASSAGQEQETQYFGPGTRLLVL.

This clonotype was observed at least ten times. V and J are TRBV7-6 and TRBJ1-2; unclear D gene. The CDR3 runs 15 residues. The germline V gene has CDR1 SGHVS and CDR2 FNYEAQ. Trimming stripped 5 bases from V and 4 bases from J, with 17 bases between. The CDR3 nucleotides read TGTGCCAGCAGCGCCTCCGTGGGCAGCCCCTATGGCTACACCTTC. This encodes CASSASVGSPYGYTF.

This clonotype was picked up a small number of times. V gene TRBV28 combines with J gene TRBJ1-5; TRBD1 aligns across 7 bases. Germline V gene data show CDR1 as MDHEN and CDR2 as SYDVKM. After removal of 5 bases from V and 2 bases from J, the junction contained 6 bases not matched to a gene. The CDR3 runs to 15 residues. The CDR3 DNA sequence: TGTGCCAGCAGTATGACAGGGTTGGGCAATCAGCCCCAGCATTTT. Amino acid sequence: CASSMTGLGNQPQHF.

The chain combines TRBV18 with TRBJ1-1, with no clear D. V lost 0 bases and J lost 2, with 10 bases in between. The CDR3 sequence is 15 residues long. The germline V gene encodes CDR1 KGHSH and CDR2 LQKENI. CDR3 residues: CASSPPAFLNTEAFF. In DNA form, the CDR3 reads TGTGCCAGCTCACCACCCGCTTTTCTTAACACTGAAGCTTTCTTT.

This clonotype was seen only a few times. The chain uses TRBV20-1 and TRBJ2-7; D remains unclear. The CDR3 consists of 13 residues. In germline, CDR1 is DFQATT, CDR2 SNEGSKA (reference sequence). V was trimmed by 6 bases and J by 1 base, leaving 13 bases between them. DNA for the CDR3: TGCAGTGCCCCAAGTCTAGGGTCCTACGAGCAGTACTTC. It translates to CSAPSLGSYEQYF.

The genes are TRBV4-1 and TRBJ2-7; 9 bases agree with TRBD1. The trim removed 4 bases at V and 3 bases at J, leaving 4 bases unmatched. The length of the CDR3 is 14 residues. The germline V gene encodes CDR1 MGHRA and CDR2 YSYEKL. CDR3 nucleotides: TGCGCCAGCAGCCCTCTGGGACAGGGCTACGAGCAGTACTTC. The encoded protein is CASSPLGQGYEQYF.

This chain uses TRBV5-5 with TRBJ2-5; D possibly corresponds to TRBD2 (6 bases). Per the germline V gene, CDR1 is SGHKS and CDR2 is YYEKEE (reference sequence). The CDR3 runs to 13 residues. V was shortened by 6 bases and J by 5 bases, with 14 bases between the two germline ends. The CDR3 region has the DNA TGTGCCAGCACCCCCTCGGGGGAGGAGACCCAGTACTTC. This gives the protein CASTPSGEETQYF. Full variable domain (missing parts from reference TRBV5-5 and TRBJ2-5): DAGVTQSPTHLIKTRGQQVTLRCSPISGHKSVSWYQQVLGQGPQFIFQYYEKEERGRGNFPDRFSARQFPNYSSELNVNALLLGDSALYLCASTPSGEETQYFGPGTRLLVL.

The chain has TRBV5-1 and TRBJ2-5; maybe TRBD1 (8 bases). V was clipped by 4 bases and J by 4 bases, with 17 bases between them. CDR1 is SGHRS and CDR2 is YFSETQ in the germline V gene. This CDR3 is 15 amino acids long. CDR3 DNA: TGCGCCAGCAGCCAAGATTACAGGGGGGGAGAGACCCAGTACTTC. Translated: CASSQDYRGGETQYF.

The chain uses TRBV6-6 and TRBJ2-7; the D gene is possibly TRBD1 (5 bases). The CDR3 consists of 14 residues. Deletions cut 4 bases from V and 1 base from J, with 11 bases between. In germline, CDR1 is MNHNY, CDR2 SVGAGI (reference sequence). CDR3 in amino acids: CASSFGQLSYEQYF. Written as DNA, the CDR3 is TGTGCCAGCAGTTTTGGACAACTATCCTACGAGCAGTACTTC.

In its sample, this clonotype was seen many times. V and J are TRBV5-6 and TRBJ2-7, with D perhaps matching TRBD2 (5 bases). This CDR3 region has 15 residues. Trimming stripped 2 bases from V and 3 bases from J, with 15 bases between. CDR1 is SGHDT, CDR2 YYEEEE, per germline. CDR3 sequence (DNA): TGTGCCAGCAGCTTTTCCCCGAGGGCCGTCTACGAGCAGTACTTC. This encodes CASSFSPRAVYEQYF.

This clonotype was recorded at least ten times. This chain links TRBV5-4 with TRBJ2-5; TRBD2 matches 9 bases. Germline V gives CDR1 SGHNT, CDR2 YYREEE (reference sequence). The V and J ends lost 2 bases and 5 bases, in that order; junction bases with no gene match: 10. This CDR3 comprises 16 residues. The chain's CDR3 is CASSLMGLAGSETQYF. DNA of the CDR3: TGTGCCAGCAGCTTAATGGGCCTAGCGGGATCTGAGACCCAGTACTTC.

The rearrangement uses TRBV20-1 and TRBJ2-3; weak D call: TRBD2 (5 bases). CDR1 and CDR2 from the germline V gene are DFQATT and SNEGSKA (reference sequence). The V and J ends lost 3 bases and 4 bases respectively, with 5 bases between them. The CDR3 has 11 amino acids. The CDR3 protein is CSASSADTQYF. In nucleotides, the CDR3 is TGCAGTGCTAGTAGCGCAGATACGCAGTATTTT.

The chain carries TRBV7-2 and TRBJ1-4, with 8 nucleotides matching TRBD1. Germline-derived CDR1 and CDR2 are SGHTA and FQGNSA. CDR3 length equals 15 residues. Trimming took 1 base from V and 6 from J; bases not matched to a gene: 4. DNA for the CDR3: TGTGCCAGCAGCTTAGGGACAGGGCGGCATGAAAAACTGTTTTTT. Translation: CASSLGTGRHEKLFF.

This clonotype was seen repeatedly, ten times or more. The chain is built from TRBV7-2 and TRBJ1-1; TRBD1 matches at 10 bases. The CDR3 length is 18 residues. The J segment lost 0 bases and the V segment lost 3 bases, leaving 10 bases of the junction unmatched. Germline CDR1 is SGHTA and CDR2 is FQGNSA. The CDR3 coding sequence is TGTGCCAGCAGCTTCTATGACAGGGGGCCCTTCATGAACACTGAAGCTTTCTTT. Encoded protein: CASSFYDRGPFMNTEAFF. The variable domain in full, completed from reference TRBV7-2 and TRBJ1-1, reads GAGVSQSPSNKVTEKGKDVELRCDPISGHTALYWYRQSLGQGLEFLIYFQGNSAPDKSGLPSDRFSAERTGGSVSTLTIQRTQQEDSAVYLCASSFYDRGPFMNTEAFFGQGTRLTVV.

The J gene is TRBJ1-2, the V gene TRBV12-3 or TRBV12-4; 7 nucleotides line up with TRBD1. The CDR3 has 14 residues. V lost 8 bases, J lost 4 bases, and 10 bases stayed unmatched. This CDR3 reads CASGETGFSYGYTF. The CDR3 coding sequence is TGTGCCAGCGGCGAGACAGGGTTCAGCTATGGCTACACCTTC.

A note on this clonotype: No conserved phenylalanine or tryptophan is present at the end of the CDR3, so a read error is the likely explanation. The DNA is left out, because the CDR3 cannot be placed on it with certainty; the CDR3 is given as TCRdb lists it. The rearrangement links TRBV6-1 to TRBJ1-3. From germline, CDR1 is MNHNS and CDR2 SASEGT. The length of the CDR3 is 10 amino acids, counting both ends. The CDR3 sequence: CASRSSGRDT.

The genes are TRBV10-3 and TRBJ1-1, with D perhaps TRBD1 (5 bases). The V and J ends lost 5 bases and 5 bases respectively, with 9 bases between them. The germline V gene has CDR1 ENHRY and CDR2 SYGVKD. The CDR3 extends over 12 amino acids. DNA of the CDR3: TGTGCCATCAGTAGATCAGGGACTGAAGCTTTCTTT. Translating it yields CAISRSGTEAFF.

In this sample, this clonotype turned up many times. The rearrangement uses TRBV5-8 and TRBJ1-2; perhaps TRBD1 as D (5 bases). The CDR3 spans 15 residues. Germline assignment: CDR1 SGHTS and CDR2 YDEGEE. The ends were cut back, 1 base at V and 4 bases at J, with 14 bases in the middle. CDR3 sequence: CASSLNPGQGYGYTF. The CDR3 nucleotides read TGTGCCAGCAGCTTGAACCCAGGGCAGGGCTATGGCTACACCTTC.

V and J are TRBV20-1 and TRBJ2-5; D possibly corresponds to TRBD2 (6 bases). This CDR3 has 12 amino acids. Trimming left V 6 bases short and J 5 bases short, with 13 bases between. CDR1 and CDR2 from the germline V gene are DFQATT and SNEGSKA (reference sequence). CDR3 DNA sequence: TGCAGTGCCCCCGTGGGACTGGAGACCCAGTACTTC. Encoded protein: CSAPVGLETQYF.

V is TRBV11-2 and J is TRBJ1-6, with unresolved D. The ends were cut back, 5 bases at V and 9 bases at J, with 17 bases in the middle. The CDR3 spans 15 residues. The germline V gene encodes CDR1 SGHAT and CDR2 FQNNGV. This CDR3 is CASSPEGGFGSPLHF. CDR3 in DNA: TGTGCCAGCAGCCCCGAGGGAGGATTCGGTTCACCCCTCCACTTT.

This clonotype was seen many times. The rearrangement links TRBV24-1 to TRBJ2-7; TRBD1 agrees at 7 bases. The germline V gene has CDR1 KGHDR and CDR2 SFDVKD. The length of the CDR3 is 13 residues. J lost 5 bases, V lost 4 bases, and 4 bases had no gene match. For the CDR3, the DNA is TGTGCCACCAGTGAGACAGGGCCTGACGAGCAGTACTTC. It is translated as CATSETGPDEQYF.

On this clonotype itself: A read error may be the cause here, since a much bigger clone is one base away. In nucleotides, the CDR3 is TGCGCCAGCCGATCGGCAGGGGACACGAATTCACCCCTCCACTTT. Its translation is CASRSAGDTNSPLHF. The rearrangement uses TRBV10-2 and TRBJ1-6, with D possibly TRBD1 on 6 matching bases. Germline V gives CDR1 WSHSY, CDR2 SAAADI. Deletions cut 8 bases from V and 7 bases from J, with 18 bases between. The CDR3 is 15 amino acids.